These 10 T cell receptor beta chains were sequenced from one sample in a study of blood T cell repertoires in COVID-19. The data were produced by immunoSEQ multiplex PCR, yet TCRdb's version contains in-frame clones alone and is incomplete. The data hold roughly 250,000 clones, with around 87% observed a single time. Specimen: peripheral blood. These receptors originate from a woman in her forties or fifties with acute or convalescent COVID-19.

In DNA, the CDR3 is TGTGCCAGCAGCTTGGTTGCGGGAGGTGCGTACGAGCAGTACTTC. This gives the protein CASSLVAGGAYEQYF. The V gene is TRBV5-4, the J gene TRBJ2-7, with 8 bases that match TRBD2. The V gene's germline CDR1 is SGHNT and CDR2 YYREEE (reference sequence). CDR3 size: 15 residues. V was clipped by 0 bases and J by 4 bases; unmatched bases: 6.

The table lists this clone with a few counts. This rearrangement joins TRBV7-9 to TRBJ1-3; D gene unclear. The CDR3 has 16 residues. CDR1 SEHNR and CDR2 FQNEAQ come from the germline V gene (reference sequence). Trimming took 2 bases from V and 0 from J, leaving 11 bases between them. The CDR3 region is CASSLPSGSSGNTIYF. The DNA for the CDR3 is TGTGCCAGCAGCTTACCAAGCGGGAGCTCTGGAAACACCATATATTTT.

CDR3 nucleotide sequence: TGTGCCAGCAGTTTATCTTCCGGCTCTGGGGCCAACGTCCTGACTTTC. This sequence encodes CASSLSSGSGANVLTF. V is TRBV27 and J is TRBJ2-6; D is unresolved. CDR1 MNHEY and CDR2 SMNVEV come from the germline V gene (reference sequence). The CDR3 is 16 residues long. Trimming took 0 bases from V and 0 from J, leaving 6 bases between them.

This chain connects TRBV28 to TRBJ1-5; tentatively, D is TRBD1 (5 bases). Germline V CDR1 and CDR2: MDHEN, SYDVKM. The V and J ends lost 3 bases and 0 bases respectively, with 21 bases between them. This CDR3 is 19 amino acids long. In DNA, the CDR3 is TGTGCCAGCAGTTTGATTCAGGGTCTCATCGGTTATAGCAATCAGCCCCAGCATTTT. Protein: CASSLIQGLIGYSNQPQHF.

The chain combines TRBV7-2 with TRBJ2-7; unclear D gene. The germline gives CDR1 SGHTA, CDR2 FQGNSA. The ends were cut back, 2 bases at V and 6 bases at J, with 14 bases in the middle. This CDR3 comprises 14 residues. The CDR3 DNA sequence: TGTGCCAGCAGCTTAACGGCAACCACGGGCGAGCAGTACTTC. It translates to CASSLTATTGEQYF.

This clone occurred a few times. This sample includes further DNA sequences coding for the same CDR3. The rearrangement uses TRBV5-1 and TRBJ1-4, with unresolved D. The V end was cut by 0 bases, the J end by 6 bases, with 9 bases between. This CDR3 spans 14 amino acids. Looked up from germline, CDR1 is SGHRS and CDR2 is YFSETQ. CDR3 in DNA: TGCGCCAGCAGCTTGGGTGGAGGATATGAAAAACTGTTTTTT. This translates into CASSLGGGYEKLFF.

The chain couples TRBV5-6 to TRBJ2-5; 7 bases match TRBD2. CDR1 and CDR2 from the germline V gene are SGHDT and YYEEEE. V shed 2 bases and J 4 bases; nucleotides not matched to a gene: 8. The CDR3 runs to 15 residues. DNA for the CDR3: TGTGCCAGCAGCTTAGTCGGGACTACTAGAGAGACCCAGTACTTC. This gives the protein CASSLVGTTRETQYF.

V and J are TRBV28 and TRBJ2-7; the match to TRBD1 covers 8 bases. The CDR3 contains 14 residues. After removal of 6 bases from V and 2 bases from J, the junction contained 6 bases not matched to a gene. Germline V gene sequence: CDR1 MDHEN, CDR2 SYDVKM. The CDR3, as DNA: TGTGCCAGCAGAACTGGACAGGGACCCTACGAGCAGTACTTC. This gives the protein CASRTGQGPYEQYF.

The chain recombines TRBV29-1 with TRBJ1-4; 10 bases are a match to TRBD1. In germline, CDR1 is SQVTM, CDR2 ANQGSEA. Losses at the gene ends were 6 bases for V and 7 bases for J; bases not matched to a gene: 5. The length of the CDR3 is 13 residues. The CDR3 loop is CSVLRTGGEKLFF. Here the CDR3 DNA reads TGCAGCGTCCTAAGGACAGGGGGTGAAAAACTGTTTTTT.

CDR3 sequence: CASSKVFLGLIFNYGYTF. In nucleotides, the CDR3 is TGTGCCAGCAGCAAAGTATTCCTGGGCCTGATCTTTAACTATGGCTACACCTTC. The chain carries TRBV21-1 and TRBJ1-2; the table's D call, TRBD1, has no DNA check behind it. TRBV21-1 is flagged as a pseudogene. The CDR3 contains 18 residues.